The next 27 T cell receptor beta chains were all read from a single sample in a study of regulatory T cells in long-lasting Graves disease. For TCR beta, libraries came from iRepertoire HTBI primers and Arm-PCR of CDR3 regions. From the multiplex PCR reads, TCRdb called clonotypes with MiXCR, one entry per CDR3 protein. The sample lists 400,000 or so distinct CDR3 sequences; roughly a quarter were seen once. Time point: persistent/refractory GD, antithyroid drugs over 5 years with positive TRAb. PBMC RNA served as the TCR library source. This sample comprised peripheral blood mononuclear cells (PBMCs), obtained when the disease was refractory, from a patient treated with antithyroid drugs. All receptors derive from a female donor with Graves disease.

This clonotype was counted ten times or more. V usage is TRBV2 and J usage is TRBJ2-6; weak D call: TRBD1 (6 bases). Germline V gene sequence: CDR1 SNHLY, CDR2 FYNNEI. Trimming stripped 8 bases from V and 0 bases from J, with 14 bases between. There are 16 residues in the CDR3. The CDR3 region has the DNA TGTGCCAGCCGCCGGGACACAGTCTCTGGGGCCAACGTCCTGACTTTC. The encoded protein is CASRRDTVSGANVLTF. Based on the CDR3 plus reference TRBV2 and TRBJ2-6, the full variable domain is EPEVTQTPSHQVTQMGQEVILRCVPISNHLYFYWYRQILGQKVEFLVSFYNNEISEKSEIFDDQFSVERPDGSNFTLKIRSTKLEDSAMYFCASRRDTVSGANVLTFGAGSRLTVL.

The chain is built from TRBV2 and TRBJ2-7; 8 bases are shared with TRBD2. This CDR3 region has 17 residues. The germline gives CDR1 SNHLY, CDR2 FYNNEI. V dropped 2 bases and J dropped 0; count of bases not matched to a gene: 9. The CDR3 here is CASSERLAGESSYEQYF. CDR3 sequence (DNA): TGTGCCAGCAGTGAAAGGCTAGCGGGTGAGTCCTCCTACGAGCAGTACTTC.

This clonotype was counted between two and nine times. The chain joins TRBV19 to TRBJ2-2; 8 nucleotides align to TRBD2. V was pared by 6 bases and J by 4 bases, with 13 bases of the junction left unmatched. The germline V gene encodes CDR1 LNHDA and CDR2 SQIVND (reference sequence). The CDR3 is made up of 17 amino acids. The CDR3 bases are TGTGCCAGTAGGGGGTGGGCAGCGGGAGAAGTCACCGGGGAGCTGTTTTTT. Amino acids: CASRGWAAGEVTGELFF.

This clonotype was seen at least ten times. The rearrangement links TRBV12-3 or TRBV12-4 to TRBJ1-1; D is undetermined. The CDR3 totals 13 residues. V lost 6 bases and J lost 3, with 11 bases in between. The CDR3 here is CASSLKGDTEAFF. As DNA, the CDR3 is TGTGCCAGCAGCTTAAAGGGCGACACTGAAGCTTTCTTT.

This clonotype was picked up a small number of times. The chain couples TRBV27 to TRBJ2-7; D uncertain. V lost 8 bases and J lost 2, with 22 bases in between. CDR3 size: 16 residues. The germline CDR1 and CDR2 sequences are MNHEY and SMNVEV (reference sequence). CDR3 nucleotide sequence: TGTGCCAGCGGTCTCCGGGCCCCTTTAGCAACCTACGAGCAGTACTTC. It codes for CASGLRAPLATYEQYF.

This clonotype occurred many times. The V and J genes are TRBV30 and TRBJ1-1; D remains ambiguous. This CDR3 contains 13 residues. Trimming removed 3 bases from V and 1 base from J, with 9 bases in between. CDR1 is GTSNPN and CDR2 is SVGIG in the germline V gene (reference sequence). As DNA, the CDR3 is TGTGCCTGGAGCAGGCAGAAGAACACTGAAGCTTTCTTT. It encodes CAWSRQKNTEAFF.

About this clonotype itself: Possible read error: a much larger clone is one base away. The chain employs TRBV15 and TRBJ2-7; D gene uncertain. The germline CDR1 and CDR2 sequences are LNHNV and YYDKDF (reference sequence). This CDR3 comprises 13 residues. The V gene lost 0 bases and the J gene lost 3 bases, with 6 bases spanning the gap. The CDR3 region is CATSRDTHYEQYF. The DNA for the CDR3 is TGTGCCACCAGCAGAGACACCCACTACGAGCAGTACTTC.

At least ten counts were recorded for this clonotype. The V gene is TRBV20-1, the J gene TRBJ2-5; D gene uncertain. The CDR3 is made up of 12 amino acids. V was shortened by 3 bases and J by 2 bases, with 7 bases between the two germline ends. From germline, CDR1 is DFQATT and CDR2 SNEGSKA (reference sequence). CDR3 protein: CSASSGQETQYF. CDR3 coding DNA: TGCAGTGCTAGTTCCGGGCAAGAGACCCAGTACTTC.

The V and J genes are TRBV5-5 and TRBJ1-2; possibly TRBD1 for D (6 bases). The CDR3 has 13 amino acids. Looked up from germline, CDR1 is SGHKS and CDR2 is YYEKEE (reference sequence). Trimming removed 4 bases from V and 6 bases from J, with 13 bases in between. Written as DNA, the CDR3 is TGTGCCAGCAGCCAGGGGAGGGTGAATGGCTACACCTTC. This sequence encodes CASSQGRVNGYTF.

V usage is TRBV20-1 and J usage is TRBJ2-7; D unclear. Trimming took off 6 bases at V and 6 bases at J, with 24 bases between the two ends. Germline CDR1 DFQATT, CDR2 SNEGSKA (reference sequence). This CDR3 has 15 residues. The CDR3 region is CSAPTSDRPWTEQYF. CDR3 DNA: TGCAGTGCCCCCACATCGGATCGTCCTTGGACCGAGCAGTACTTC.

This clonotype was picked up a small number of times. The chain recombines TRBV20-1 with TRBJ2-2; D is possibly TRBD2 (6 bases). V was shortened by 0 bases and J by 2 bases, with 10 bases between the two germline ends. The CDR3 runs to 15 residues. Germline assignment: CDR1 DFQATT and CDR2 SNEGSKA (reference sequence). The CDR3 here is CSARDPSVNTGELFF. The CDR3 region has the DNA TGCAGTGCTAGAGATCCTAGCGTTAACACCGGGGAGCTGTTTTTT.

This clonotype appeared many times. The CDR3 DNA reads TGTGCCAGCAGTTATCGACAGGGTGGGGCCTACGAGCAGTACTTC. Translation: CASSYRQGGAYEQYF. The chain has TRBV6-5 and TRBJ2-7; TRBD1 matches 7 bases. Germline V CDR1 and CDR2: MNHEY, SVGAGI. V gave up 3 bases and J gave up 2 bases; unmatched junction bases: 7. CDR3 length equals 15 residues.

This clonotype was seen ten or more times. The chain has TRBV2 and TRBJ2-7, with 8 bases that match TRBD2. J lost 2 bases, V lost 4 bases, and 7 bases had no gene match. The CDR3 totals 15 residues. From germline, CDR1 is SNHLY and CDR2 FYNNEI. The CDR3 region is CASSVAGGGTYEQYF. Here the CDR3 DNA reads TGTGCCAGCAGTGTTGCCGGGGGGGGAACCTACGAGCAGTACTTC.

The rearrangement uses TRBV5-1 and TRBJ2-7; 7 bases match TRBD2. V gave up 0 bases and J gave up 6 bases; unmatched junction bases: 9. There are 15 residues in the CDR3. The V gene's germline CDR1 is SGHRS and CDR2 YFSETQ. The CDR3 bases are TGCGCCAGCAGCTTGGCCCCGCGGGAGCGTTCCGAGCAGTACTTC. The encoded protein is CASSLAPRERSEQYF.

This clonotype showed up many times. The CDR3 DNA sequence: TGTGCCAGCAGCTTGAGACTGTTGGGACAGGGGAGCGACTATGGCTACACCTTC. This gives the protein CASSLRLLGQGSDYGYTF. J is TRBJ1-2 and V is TRBV5-5; 10 nucleotides align to TRBD1. The ends lost 1 base at V and 3 bases at J; junction bases unmatched: 12. There are 18 residues in the CDR3. From germline, CDR1 is SGHKS and CDR2 YYEKEE (reference sequence).

The chain joins TRBV4-1 to TRBJ2-7; D remains ambiguous. V dropped 0 bases and J dropped 3 bases, with 12 bases sitting between them. The CDR3 is 15 amino acids. Germline V gives CDR1 MGHRA, CDR2 YSYEKL. CDR3 in amino acids: CASSQEWVINYEQYF. CDR3 DNA: TGCGCCAGCAGCCAAGAATGGGTAATCAACTACGAGCAGTACTTC.

This clonotype was observed a handful of times. The CDR3 nucleotides read TGTGCCTGGAGTGTCACTAGCGGACGCTACGAGCAGTACTTC. It translates to CAWSVTSGRYEQYF. This sequence joins TRBV30 and TRBJ2-7; 8 bases match TRBD2. Looked up from germline, CDR1 is GTSNPN and CDR2 is SVGIG (reference sequence). The CDR3 totals 14 residues. The ends lost 0 bases at V and 3 bases at J; junction bases unmatched: 4.

This clonotype was found many times. For the CDR3, the DNA is TGTGCCATCAAGCCGGGAGGGCCCCAAGAGACCCAGTACTTC. The encoded protein is CAIKPGGPQETQYF. This rearrangement joins TRBV10-3 to TRBJ2-5; 8 nucleotides agree with TRBD2. The V gene's germline CDR1 is ENHRY and CDR2 SYGVKD. The V segment lost 7 bases and the J segment 1 base; nucleotides outside the gene matches: 5. The length of the CDR3 is 14 residues.

This clonotype was detected only a few times. Relative to the germline gene, one junction end is altered; a read error may explain this. This chain joins TRBV7-7 and TRBJ2-5, with TRBD2 matching over 14 bases. The CDR3 contains 18 residues. Germline CDR1 and CDR2: SSHAT and FNYEAQ (reference sequence). The CDR3 nucleotides read TGTGCTAGCAGCTTACGACTAGCGGGAGGGCCGATAAGAGAGACCCAGTACTTC. It encodes CASSLRLAGGPIRETQYF. Variable domain in full (rest from reference TRBV7-7 and TRBJ2-5): GAGVSQSPRYKVTKRGQDVTLRCDPISSHATLYWYQQALGQGPEFLTYFNYEAQPDKSGLPSDRFSAERPEGSISTLTIQRTEQRDSAMYRCASSLRLAGGPIRETQYFGPGTRLLVL.

The chain carries TRBV7-9 and TRBJ2-7; TRBD2 matches at 7 bases. Trimming took 2 bases from V and 6 from J; bases not matched to a gene: 16. The CDR3 extends over 17 amino acids. Germline V gene lookup returns CDR1 SEHNR and CDR2 FQNEAQ (reference sequence). CDR3 nucleotides: TGTGCCAGCAGCTTAAGAGGGACTAACTATCCGTACAGCGAGCAGTACTTC. Encoded protein: CASSLRGTNYPYSEQYF.

This chain links TRBV5-4 with TRBJ2-7, with 7 bases identical to TRBD1. The V gene end was trimmed by 3 bases and the J gene end by 7 bases; junction bases not matched to a gene: 13. The CDR3 runs to 15 residues. Germline CDR1 is SGHNT and CDR2 is YYREEE (reference sequence). The CDR3 bases are TGTGCCAGCAGCTACCCTGGACAGGTAGGAGATGAGCAGTACTTC. Encoded protein: CASSYPGQVGDEQYF.

The V and J genes are TRBV18 and TRBJ2-5; 8 nucleotides agree with TRBD1. V was pared by 2 bases and J by 4 bases, with 9 bases of the junction left unmatched. Germline V gives CDR1 KGHSH, CDR2 LQKENI. The CDR3 totals 16 residues. This CDR3 reads CASSPVQGVTRETQYF. CDR3 nucleotides: TGTGCCAGCTCACCAGTACAGGGGGTTACGCGAGAGACCCAGTACTTC.

Written as DNA, the CDR3 is TGTGCCAGCAAAAAGGGACGGAGCCTAGCGTTGGTGGAGGAGCAGTACTTC. Translation gives CASKKGRSLALVEEQYF. The chain uses TRBV6-2 or TRBV6-3 and TRBJ2-7, with a tentative D call TRBD2 (6 bases). The germline CDR1 and CDR2 sequences are MNHEY and SVGEGT. CDR3 size: 17 residues. V lost 7 bases and J 7 bases, leaving 29 bases between the germline ends.

This chain uses TRBV20-1 with TRBJ2-3; 14 positions agree with TRBD2. CDR1 is DFQATT, CDR2 SNEGSKA, per germline (reference sequence). The CDR3 covers 16 residues. The junction had 3 bases not matched to a gene; V was cut back by 3 bases and J by 1 base. The CDR3 DNA is TGCAGTGCTAGGCCGGGACTAGCGGGAGGCACAGATACGCAGTATTTT. As protein: CSARPGLAGGTDTQYF.

This clonotype came up a few times. The J gene is TRBJ2-3, the V gene TRBV28, with TRBD2 identical over 10 bases. V gave up 8 bases and J gave up 4 bases; unmatched junction bases: 15. The CDR3 has 17 amino acids. CDR1 is MDHEN and CDR2 is SYDVKM in the germline V gene. This chain's CDR3 is CASWGSGRAPRADTQYF. Written as DNA, the CDR3 is TGTGCCAGCTGGGGAAGCGGGAGGGCCCCCCGCGCAGATACGCAGTATTTT.

J is TRBJ2-7 and V is TRBV6-1, with 9 bases fitting TRBD1. Germline V gives CDR1 MNHNS, CDR2 SASEGT. CDR3 size: 15 residues. V trimming: 6 bases; J trimming: 2 bases; junction bases outside the gene matches: 8. This CDR3 reads CASSEPRQGAYEQYF. The CDR3 nucleotides are TGTGCCAGCAGCGAGCCAAGACAGGGGGCCTACGAGCAGTACTTC.

This clonotype was counted between two and nine times. This rearrangement joins TRBV10-3 to TRBJ2-2; D is possibly TRBD1 (5 bases). Germline loops: CDR1 ENHRY, CDR2 SYGVKD. CDR3 length: 15 residues. Trimming stripped 8 bases from V and 2 bases from J, with 15 bases between. The CDR3 sequence is CAISKGSLNTGELFF. The CDR3 DNA reads as TGTGCCATCTCGAAGGGGTCCCTTAACACCGGGGAGCTGTTTTTT.